This T cell receptor (beta chain) was documented in a study of cytomegalovirus exposure and HLA in healthy donors (dated 2017 in TCRdb). Looking at the study overall: According to an earlier analysis of several hundred of the donors, about 179 million T cells yielded 117 million unique TCR beta sequences and about 280 Gb of sequence data. An early release covering roughly 640 HLA-typed donors comprised about 300 gigabases of sequencing data and about 90 million unique TCR sequences. Among the roughly 400 genotyped donors, approximately 76% belonged to the genetic ancestry cluster associated with self-reported Caucasian donors. The aim of the study was to test whether cataloging public T cell receptors could identify signatures of past pathogen exposure. Using immunosequencing, the study profiled T cell repertoires from approximately 700 subjects and related those repertoires to cytomegalovirus serostatus. Besides the first cohort of roughly 660 subjects, a separate validation cohort made up of roughly 120 different subjects was used. To predict cytomegalovirus infection status, the study brought together high-throughput TCR immunosequencing, statistical association of individual TCRs with disease status, and machine learning. To study patterns of TCR occurrence, a later analysis re-analyzed previously published TCR beta repertoires from around 670 donors and added high-resolution HLA genotyping. Rather than using new phenotypic data, the later analysis identified candidate immune exposures from TCR beta sequences and from how often those sequences occurred across donors. An earlier analysis of some 500 of the donors used high-throughput TCR beta sequencing to judge whether each TCR beta V gene segment behaved as functional or pseudogenic. Alongside the repertoire data, information on donor age, sex, ethnicity and CMV serostatus was compiled. A later genetic analysis took genome-wide SNP genotypes for about 65% of the 666 donors and used that subset as a discovery cohort. Every discovery cohort repertoire had been produced on one sequencing platform. Class I and class II HLA loci were covered by the typing at four-digit resolution. Typing coverage varied by locus: about 629-640 donors for A, B, C, DRB1 and DQB1; more than 500 for DQA1; more than 600 for DPA1; around 450 for DPB1. Because of strong linkage in the cohort, a handful of DR-DQ haplotypes were treated as single units for association and clustering. Among some 410 genotyped donors of the cohort, an average of roughly 230,000 unique TCR beta nucleotide sequences was sequenced per donor, of which about 19% were non-productive.

In total, approximately 700 healthy bone marrow donors made up the cohort. All cohort members were sampled while nominally healthy, although unrecorded immune exposures were likely present. The donor was CMV seropositive and belonged to the group of 250 to 350 seropositive cohort members. A peripheral blood sample was collected from each donor, and TCR beta sequencing was performed on peripheral blood mononuclear cells. The Qiagen DNeasy Blood Extraction Kit was used to extract genomic DNA from the blood cell samples. Of note for this clone: The clone's antigen remains unknown. The input lacks base qualities; no much larger clone sits a single base away.

Library creation used the immunoSEQ multiplex PCR assay. For the multiplex PCR, a mixture combining 60 forward primers for TCR Vbeta segments and 13 reverse primers for TCR Jbeta segments was used. The CDR3 region of rearranged TCR beta genes was amplified from genomic DNA with a multiplex PCR assay. On the Illumina HiSeq System, the amplified TCR beta libraries were sequenced as 87-base-pair reads. The authors processed their data as follows. Across the 670 or so repertoires, a later analysis counted approximately 75 million unique TCR beta chains, approximately 12 million of which were shared by at least two donors. Raw reads were error-corrected and collapsed into unique sequences with a nearest-neighbor algorithm that merged closely related sequences to remove PCR and sequencing errors. V, D and J gene segments were assigned by aligning CDR3 sequences to IMGT reference sequences. Each retained sequence needed at least a six-nucleotide match to both a V gene segment and a J gene segment. A rearrangement counted as productive if the CDR3 had no stop codons and remained in frame with V and J, and every other rearrangement counted as non-productive. Following IMGT convention, CDR3 was defined as the stretch from the second conserved V-encoded cysteine up to the conserved J-encoded phenylalanine. The earlier analysis of about 560 of the donors excluded any sequence lacking an unambiguous match to a single V gene segment. In an earlier analysis of approximately 500 of the donors, a V segment was called functional when productive rearrangements were above 56.7%, and segregating when the standard deviation between donors exceeded 5%. To diagnose cytomegalovirus status from the catalog of TCR beta chain sequences, a statistical classification framework was built. In a later analysis, TCR nucleotide sequences were compared against IMGT/GENE-DB human TR gene sequences so that V and J genes could be assigned. The TCRdist pipeline was used in a later analysis to assign CDR3 sequences and most-parsimonious VDJ recombination scenarios. In a later analysis, each TCR beta chain was defined by its CDR3 amino acid sequence together with its V-gene family, and reads without a unique V-gene family were excluded. As a way to deal with suspected cross-contamination and a sequencing artifact, a later analysis dropped roughly 620 nucleotide sequences that were highly shared and had low generation probability. In a later analysis, a clonal expansion index for each public chain was calculated from normalized within-repertoire ranks of inferred template counts. A later analysis computed generation probabilities with a VDJ recombination model fitted to out-of-frame rearrangements, and checked the results against IGoR. In a later analysis, hypergeometric tests were used to score TCR-TCR, TCR-HLA and TCR-CMV co-occurrence, with a repertoire-size bias correction applied to TCR pairs. A later analysis estimated false discovery rates by permuting HLA or CMV assignments 20 times. In a later analysis, co-occurring TCRs were grouped using DBSCAN, with TCRdist sequence similarity added in when clustering inside HLA-allele-positive subsets. Repertoires with fewer than 30,000 or more than 120,000 public chains, plus five repertoires with anomalous nucleotide sharing, were excluded from co-occurrence clustering. Not all clones reach the TCRdb copy of this immuneACCESS table, which keeps in-frame sequences only. Checked studies attribute under half of the gap to unresolved V genes and leave the rest unexplained. V and J calls and clone size come straight from that table; D and trimming were deduced from the DNA. This sample holds approximately 150,000 clones; approximately 67% were observed only once. 4.5% of the sample goes to the ten largest clones.

Study-level results and caveats: According to the authors, the approach could potentially be generalized to other disease states and immunological phenotypes. The sequencing pipeline was judged likely to have produced a cluster of highly shared sequence variants as a technical artifact. Sequencing depth was assumed to be roughly uniform across donors in the presence/absence analyses, though that assumption may not hold. Linkage disequilibrium might explain the correlated functional status among segregating V segments, but an unknown experimental factor could not be excluded. The classifier was reported to diagnose cytomegalovirus status with high specificity and sensitivity in both the original cohort and the validation cohort. The study listed approximately 150 TCR beta chains as associated with cytomegalovirus. In a later analysis, HLA-associated TCR beta chains showed more clonal expansion and lower generation probabilities than non-associated chains that were equally common. A later analysis associated 15,000 or so TCR beta sequences with specific HLA alleles at a false discovery rate of 0.05. A few of the identified cytomegalovirus-associated TCR beta chains were confirmed in vitro to be specific for cytomegalovirus antigens. An association between a missense DCLRE1C variant and V-gene and J-gene trimming of TCR beta chains was found in a later genetic analysis and replicated in an independent cohort. Because HLA typing was unavailable for some donors at each locus, only the typed subset was used in association tests. The only immune exposure information available for the cohort was CMV serostatus. A later analysis found that TCR association rates varied across HLA loci, with DRB1 alleles showing the most associated TCRs and HLA-C alleles the fewest. Strong co-occurrence of HLA alleles, especially DR and DQ, made assigning TCR associations to individual alleles difficult. In this cohort, only TCR beta chains were sequenced, and detectable features were limited by the absence of alpha or paired-chain data. Compared with the approximately 700-donor mean, donors in an Asian-associated ancestry cluster had fewer N-insertions in productive TCRs, according to a later genetic analysis. A later analysis reported that several top co-occurrence clusters appeared linked to parvovirus B19, influenza, CMV and Epstein-Barr virus. Most CMV-associated TCR beta chains appeared to be HLA-restricted in a later analysis, and the HLA associations seemed to be driven largely by CMV exposure. Across donors, most TCR sequences were observed very rarely, whereas some public TCRs were present in many individuals. Broadly in line with IMGT annotations, most TCR beta V segments showed up in productive rearrangements about 90% or about 30% of the time in an earlier analysis of 450 to 600 of the donors. A further reported finding was that TCR beta sequences accurately predicted the HLA-A and HLA-B alleles for most subjects in the first cohort. Because counts were too low, some 16 rarely observed V segments, including chromosome 9 orphons, were excluded from the earlier analysis of some 590 of the donors.

The receptor was isolated from a woman between 18 and 30 years old in good health and CMV-seropositive. The source material was PBMCs.

CDR3 reads: CATTGKTGNTIYF. The base sequence is TGTGCCACGACAGGGAAAACTGGAAACACCATATATTTT. The sequence is built from TRBV25-1 and TRBJ1-3, and 7 junction bases match TRBD1. V loses 10 bases at its end and J loses 2 bases; junction bases beyond the gene matches: 5. The CDR3 measures 13 amino acids from cysteine to phenylalanine. Left in the record is the CDR3 DNA by itself, 39 bases read in frame from the first base. Looking up the germline V gene yields CDR1 MGHDK and CDR2 SYGVNS.